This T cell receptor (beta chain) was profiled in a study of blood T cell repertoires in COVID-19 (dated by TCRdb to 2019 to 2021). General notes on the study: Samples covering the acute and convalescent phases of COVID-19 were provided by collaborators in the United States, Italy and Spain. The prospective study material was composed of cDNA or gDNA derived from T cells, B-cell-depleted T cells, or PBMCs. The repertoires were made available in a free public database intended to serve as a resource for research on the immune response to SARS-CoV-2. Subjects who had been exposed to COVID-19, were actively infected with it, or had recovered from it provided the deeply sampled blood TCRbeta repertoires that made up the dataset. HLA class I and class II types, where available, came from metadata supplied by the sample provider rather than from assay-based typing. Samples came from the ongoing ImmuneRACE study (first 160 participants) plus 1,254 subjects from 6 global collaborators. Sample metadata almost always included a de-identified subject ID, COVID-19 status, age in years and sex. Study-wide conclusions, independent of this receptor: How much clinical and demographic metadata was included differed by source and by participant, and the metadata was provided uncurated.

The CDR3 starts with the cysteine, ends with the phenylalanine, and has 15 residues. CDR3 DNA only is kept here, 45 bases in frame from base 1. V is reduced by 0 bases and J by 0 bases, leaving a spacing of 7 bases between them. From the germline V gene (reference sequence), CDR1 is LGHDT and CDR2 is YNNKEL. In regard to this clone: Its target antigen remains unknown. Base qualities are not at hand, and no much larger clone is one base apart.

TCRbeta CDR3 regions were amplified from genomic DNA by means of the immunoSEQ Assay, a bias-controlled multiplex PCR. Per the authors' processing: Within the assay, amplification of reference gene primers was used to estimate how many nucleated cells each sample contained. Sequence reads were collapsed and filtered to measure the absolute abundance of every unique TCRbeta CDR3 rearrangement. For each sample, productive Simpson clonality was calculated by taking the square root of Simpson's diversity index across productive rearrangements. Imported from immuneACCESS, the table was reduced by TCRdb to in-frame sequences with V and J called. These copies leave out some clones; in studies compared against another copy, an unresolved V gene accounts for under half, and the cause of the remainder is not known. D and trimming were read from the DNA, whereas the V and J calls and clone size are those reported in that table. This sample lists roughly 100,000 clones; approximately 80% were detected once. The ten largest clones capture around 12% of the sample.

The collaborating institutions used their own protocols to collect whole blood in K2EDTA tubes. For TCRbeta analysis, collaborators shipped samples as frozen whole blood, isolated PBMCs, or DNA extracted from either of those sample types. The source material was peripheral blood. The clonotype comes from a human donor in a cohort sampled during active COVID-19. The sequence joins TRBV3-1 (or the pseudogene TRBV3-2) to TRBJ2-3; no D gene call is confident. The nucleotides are TGTGCCAGCAGCCAAGATCCCCCTAGCACAGATACGCAGTATTTT. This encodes CASSQDPPSTDTQYF.